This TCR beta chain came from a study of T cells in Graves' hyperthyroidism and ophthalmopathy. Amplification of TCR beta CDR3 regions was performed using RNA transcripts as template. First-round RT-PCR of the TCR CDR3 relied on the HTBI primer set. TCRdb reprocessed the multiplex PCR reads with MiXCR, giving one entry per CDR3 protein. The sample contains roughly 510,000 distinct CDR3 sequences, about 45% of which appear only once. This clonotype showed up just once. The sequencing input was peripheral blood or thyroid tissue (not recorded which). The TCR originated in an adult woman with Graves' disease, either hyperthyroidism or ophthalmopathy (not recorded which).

Here the CDR3 reads CASSPLDRGETQYF. In DNA, the CDR3 is TGTGCCAGCAGCCCTCTGGACAGGGGAGAGACCCAGTACTTC. The gene calls are TRBV7-9 and TRBJ2-5, with 9 bases lining up with TRBD1. This CDR3 is built from 14 residues. Trimming took 5 bases from V and 4 from J; bases not matched to a gene: 5. The germline V gene encodes CDR1 SEHNR and CDR2 FQNEAQ (reference sequence). Drawing the rest from reference TRBV7-9 and TRBJ2-5, the complete variable domain is DTGVSQNPRHKITKRGQNVTFRCDPISEHNRLYWYRQTLGQGPEFLTYFQNEAQLEKSRLLSDRFSAERPKGSFSTLEIQRTEQGDSAMYLCASSPLDRGETQYFGPGTRLLVL.